The 30 T cell receptor beta chains in this list originate from one sample, sequenced in a study of T-cell memory formation after mild COVID-19 (dated by TCRdb to about 2021). Library creation used 5' RACE. Sequencing used an Illumina NovaSeq 6000. TCRdb applied fastp at Q25 and MiXCR to the public reads, then kept only in-frame beta chains. Rows with one shared CDR3 protein collapse into an entry with the most common genes and DNA. This sample comprises approximately 450,000 distinct CDR3 sequences, about 20% of them detected only once. The ten biggest clones cover approximately 13% of the sample. Sequencing was done on a sample of PBMCs or a T cell subset sorted from them (not recorded which). The receptors shown here come from an adult woman who had mild COVID-19 (a few samples of this study predate the infection). The sample titles of this study are shuffled in the database, so cell type and time point are left out; the donor was told from shared clones.

The sample holds a few counts of this clonotype. The chain links TRBV18 to TRBJ2-3; D might be TRBD1 (7 bases). CDR3 length equals 14 residues. Germline-derived CDR1 and CDR2 are KGHSH and LQKENI. Trimming took off 1 base at V and 6 bases at J, with 11 bases between the two ends. In DNA, the CDR3 is TGTGCCAGCTCACCACAACAGGGGACTGATACGCAGTATTTT. This codes for CASSPQQGTDTQYF.

The chain couples TRBV9 to TRBJ1-2; TRBD1 is a possible D gene (5 bases). V was clipped by 3 bases and J by 5 bases, with 11 bases between them. The CDR3 extends over 13 amino acids. The germline V gene encodes CDR1 SGDLS and CDR2 YYNGEE. CDR3 amino acids: CASSGGPLYGYTF. The CDR3 region has the DNA TGTGCCAGCAGCGGGGGACCGCTTTATGGCTACACCTTC.

This clonotype was seen more than once but under ten times. The rearrangement uses TRBV4-1 and TRBJ2-7; 7 bases match TRBD1. Germline assignment: CDR1 MGHRA and CDR2 YSYEKL. There are 13 residues in the CDR3. Trimming removed 4 bases from V and 5 bases from J; junction bases left unmatched: 5. CDR3 amino acids: CASSPRTGDEQYF. The CDR3 nucleotides read TGCGCCAGCAGCCCCAGGACAGGTGACGAGCAGTACTTC.

The chain recombines TRBV2 with TRBJ2-7; D is tentatively TRBD1 or TRBD2 (5 bases each). This CDR3 comprises 15 residues. V was pared by 6 bases and J by 4 bases, with 19 bases between. Germline CDR1 and CDR2: SNHLY and FYNNEI. Written as DNA, the CDR3 is TGTGCCAGCAGGAGGGCCGGGACGGGGCATTACGAGCAGTACTTC. This sequence encodes CASRRAGTGHYEQYF. The variable domain in full, completed from reference TRBV2 and TRBJ2-7, reads EPEVTQTPSHQVTQMGQEVILRCVPISNHLYFYWYRQILGQKVEFLVSFYNNEISEKSEIFDDQFSVERPDGSNFTLKIRSTKLEDSAMYFCASRRAGTGHYEQYFGPGTRLTVT.

The J gene is TRBJ2-1, the V gene TRBV6-2 or TRBV6-3; 8 positions match TRBD1. The CDR3 is 17 residues long. Unmatched junction bases numbered 13, after V lost 2 bases and J lost 7 bases. Per the germline V gene, CDR1 is MNHEY and CDR2 is SVGEGT. In DNA form, the CDR3 reads TGTGCCAGCAGTTACCCCAACAGGGGGGAAGTTTGGAATGAGCAGTTCTTC. This gives the protein CASSYPNRGEVWNEQFF.

This clonotype was picked up one time. An end of the junction does not agree with germline; a read error may underlie this. CDR3 DNA: TGCGCCAGCAGCTTGGGACAGGGTATGAATGGACACACCATATATTTT. Translating it yields CASSLGQGMNGHTIYF. The rearrangement links TRBV5-1 to TRBJ1-3; 7 positions match TRBD1. There are 16 residues in the CDR3. CDR1 is SGHRS, CDR2 YFSETQ, per germline.

The V call is TRBV6-2 or TRBV6-3, the J call TRBJ1-6, with D tentatively TRBD1 (5 bases). The V end lost 4 bases, the J end lost 6 bases, and 10 bases lay between the germline ends. CDR3 length: 14 amino acids. Germline CDR1 and CDR2: MNHEY and SVGEGT. CDR3: CASSSWTFNSPLHF. In nucleotides, the CDR3 is TGTGCCAGCAGTTCATGGACATTTAATTCACCCCTCCACTTT.

This clonotype was seen a few times. CDR3 bases: TGTGCCAGCAGCTCACCGGACAGCAAAGAGACCCAGTACTTC. Its protein is CASSSPDSKETQYF. The rearrangement links TRBV11-2 to TRBJ2-5; D is possibly TRBD1 (6 bases). The V end lost 4 bases, the J end lost 3 bases, and 12 bases lay between the germline ends. This CDR3 has 14 residues. Germline CDR1 SGHAT, CDR2 FQNNGV.

This clonotype occurred a few times. The genes are TRBV4-1 and TRBJ1-2, with D possibly TRBD1 on 5 matching bases. The V end was cut by 1 base, the J end by 3 bases, with 12 bases between. The CDR3 spans 15 residues. CDR1 MGHRA and CDR2 YSYEKL come from the germline V gene. The CDR3 loop reads CASSQGGGEDYGYTF. DNA for the CDR3: TGCGCCAGCAGCCAAGGGGGGGGAGAAGACTATGGCTACACCTTC.

This clonotype came up many times. The chain combines TRBV19 with TRBJ2-1; 8 nucleotides align to TRBD2. V dropped 8 bases and J dropped 9; count of bases not matched to a gene: 9. This CDR3 region has 13 residues. CDR1 is LNHDA and CDR2 is SQIVND in the germline V gene (reference sequence). Written as DNA, the CDR3 is TGTGCCAGTGCTCTTAGGACTAGCTTTGAGCAGTTCTTC. Translation gives CASALRTSFEQFF.

This rearrangement joins TRBV12-3 or TRBV12-4 to TRBJ2-7; perhaps D is TRBD1 or TRBD2 (5 bases each). The CDR3 has 15 amino acids. Between the trimmed V and J ends, which lost 4 bases and 2 bases, there was a span of 15 bases. The CDR3 DNA reads TGTGCCAGCAGTTCAGTGGGGACGGGGACCTACGAGCAGTACTTC. It encodes CASSSVGTGTYEQYF.

The rearrangement links TRBV20-1 to TRBJ2-7, with D perhaps matching TRBD2 (6 bases). This CDR3 is 12 amino acids long. The germline gives CDR1 DFQATT, CDR2 SNEGSKA (reference sequence). The V gene lost 1 base and the J gene lost 4 bases, with 8 bases spanning the gap. The CDR3 loop is CSARVSGYEQYF. CDR3 bases: TGCAGTGCTAGAGTTAGCGGTTACGAGCAGTACTTC.

This clonotype was detected only once. The chain joins TRBV19 to TRBJ2-1, with 9 bases lining up with TRBD2. Germline CDR1 is LNHDA and CDR2 is SQIVND (reference sequence). CDR3 length: 15 amino acids. Trimming took 3 bases from V and 8 from J; bases not matched to a gene: 8. As DNA, the CDR3 is TGTGCCAGTAGTATCGGTAGCGGGAGCTATGATGAGCAGTTCTTC. This translates into CASSIGSGSYDEQFF.

This clonotype has at least ten counts. V is TRBV12-3 or TRBV12-4 and J is TRBJ2-1, with D possibly being TRBD2 (6 bases). V lost 5 bases to trimming and J lost 0 bases, with 14 bases between them. The CDR3 runs to 16 residues. The CDR3 is CASSNMRDSSYNEQFF. The CDR3 DNA is TGTGCCAGCAGTAACATGCGGGATAGCTCCTACAATGAGCAGTTCTTC.

V usage is TRBV27 and J usage is TRBJ2-7; 7 bases fit TRBD2. The CDR3 totals 14 residues. J gave up 5 bases and V 4 bases, and 8 bases lay outside the gene matches. Looked up from germline, CDR1 is MNHEY and CDR2 is SMNVEV (reference sequence). The CDR3 nucleotides read TGTGCCAGCAGTTATGTTAGCGCGGGGGACGAGCAGTACTTC. Translating it yields CASSYVSAGDEQYF.

This clonotype was detected a few times. The genes are TRBV20-1 and TRBJ2-3; D possibly corresponds to TRBD2 (6 bases). Germline lookup yields CDR1 DFQATT and CDR2 SNEGSKA (reference sequence). The CDR3 has 15 residues. V lost 2 bases and J 4 bases, leaving 16 bases between the germline ends. CDR3 sequence reads: CSARPSVGFADTQYF. The CDR3 DNA reads TGCAGTGCTAGACCTAGCGTGGGATTCGCAGATACGCAGTATTTT.

The genes are TRBV12-3 or TRBV12-4 and TRBJ1-6, with 8 bases that match TRBD1. J was trimmed by 9 bases and V by 3 bases; bases with no gene match: 10. This CDR3 comprises 16 residues. The CDR3 DNA reads TGTGCCAGCAGTTTGTATCGGACAGGGAGAAGTTCACCCCTCCACTTT. Translated: CASSLYRTGRSSPLHF.

This clonotype was detected only a few times. The chain has TRBV12-3 or TRBV12-4 and TRBJ1-3; 9 positions agree with TRBD1. The CDR3 length is 15 residues. The V gene end was trimmed by 3 bases and the J gene end by 7 bases; junction bases not matched to a gene: 7. The CDR3 nucleotides are TGTGCCAGCAGTTTGGGGACAGGGATGAGGAACACCATATATTTT. It encodes CASSLGTGMRNTIYF.

V and J are TRBV6-5 and TRBJ2-6; D is perhaps TRBD2 (6 bases). V gave up 6 bases and J gave up 0 bases, with 21 bases separating them. This CDR3 is 19 amino acids long. CDR1 is MNHEY, CDR2 SVGAGI, per germline. DNA for the CDR3: TGTGCCAGCAGATCCCTCGGGGGACTCTCACTCTCTGGGGCCAACGTCCTGACTTTC. It codes for CASRSLGGLSLSGANVLTF.

This chain links TRBV29-1 with TRBJ1-2; no definite D call. The CDR3 totals 12 residues. From germline, CDR1 is SQVTM and CDR2 ANQGSEA. Between the trimmed V and J ends, which lost 1 base and 3 bases, there was a span of 6 bases. The CDR3 is CSVEVRDYGYTF. The DNA for the CDR3 is TGCAGCGTTGAAGTCCGTGACTATGGCTACACCTTC.

This clonotype came up many times. The V call is TRBV29-1, the J call TRBJ1-1, with 8 nucleotides matching TRBD1. The CDR3 runs 12 residues. The V segment lost 6 bases and the J segment 3 bases; nucleotides outside the gene matches: 3. The V gene's germline CDR1 is SQVTM and CDR2 ANQGSEA. Written as DNA, the CDR3 is TGCAGCGTCGCACAGGGGGACACTGAAGCTTTCTTT. It encodes CSVAQGDTEAFF.

The rearrangement links TRBV9 to TRBJ2-7, with D possibly TRBD1 on 5 matching bases. The CDR3 covers 16 residues. The V gene lost 4 bases and the J gene lost 1 base, with 18 bases spanning the gap. Germline loops: CDR1 SGDLS, CDR2 YYNGEE. The CDR3 nucleotides are TGTGCCAGCAGCTCCCGTCCAGGGAATTCTTCCTACGAGCAGTACTTC. As protein: CASSSRPGNSSYEQYF.

This clonotype was observed many times. The chain carries TRBV5-1 and TRBJ2-7; maybe TRBD2 (5 bases). CDR1 and CDR2 from the germline V gene are SGHRS and YFSETQ. This CDR3 has 16 amino acids. V lost 2 bases and J lost 7, with 22 bases in between. In DNA form, the CDR3 reads TGCGCCAGCAGCTTCTTGTCGGTGGGAGACGGCCGGGAGCAGTACTTC. Translated: CASSFLSVGDGREQYF.

The chain links TRBV7-6 to TRBJ2-2; D gene unclear. CDR1 and CDR2 from the germline V gene are SGHVS and FNYEAQ. V lost 6 bases and J 6 bases, leaving 5 bases between the germline ends. The CDR3 length is 11 residues. CDR3 in amino acids: CASRSSGELFF. In DNA form, the CDR3 reads TGTGCCAGCAGGTCTTCCGGGGAGCTGTTTTTT.

The chain carries TRBV30 and TRBJ2-3; D perhaps matches TRBD2 (7 bases). This CDR3 has 18 residues. Germline lookup yields CDR1 GTSNPN and CDR2 SVGIG (reference sequence). V lost 4 bases and J lost 4, with 27 bases in between. The CDR3 is CAWTRGAGALRVADTQYF. The DNA for the CDR3 is TGTGCCTGGACCCGGGGGGCGGGGGCCCTACGGGTCGCAGATACGCAGTATTTT.

The chain is built from TRBV12-3 or TRBV12-4 and TRBJ2-5, with D unresolved. The germline V and J ends were trimmed by 4 bases and 4 bases, with 10 bases remaining between them. The CDR3 has 13 residues. Here the CDR3 DNA reads TGTGCCAGCAGTTCGACCCGTCGAGAGACCCAGTACTTC. Residues: CASSSTRRETQYF.

This clonotype was picked up many times. In DNA form, the CDR3 reads TGTGCCAGCAGTGCAGGGGCAGGCAATCAGCCCCAGCATTTT. Translation gives CASSAGAGNQPQHF. The chain combines TRBV6-2 or TRBV6-3 with TRBJ1-5; weak D call: TRBD1 (6 bases). The germline V and J ends were trimmed by 5 bases and 2 bases, with 10 bases remaining between them. The CDR3 is made up of 14 amino acids. Germline CDR1 is MNHEY and CDR2 is SVGEGT.

The V call is TRBV4-2, the J call TRBJ2-3, with TRBD2 matching over 11 bases. The CDR3 is 18 amino acids. The V gene end was trimmed by 0 bases and the J gene end by 5 bases; junction bases not matched to a gene: 10. Germline CDR1 and CDR2: LGHNA and YNFKEQ. CDR3 sequence (DNA): TGTGCCAGCAGCCAAGAATTGACTAGCGGGGCCCGGGAAGATACGCAGTATTTT. This gives the protein CASSQELTSGAREDTQYF.

The rearrangement links TRBV7-3 to TRBJ2-1; TRBD1 aligns across 10 bases. The J segment lost 5 bases and the V segment lost 5 bases, leaving 6 bases of the junction unmatched. Looked up from germline, CDR1 is SGHTA and CDR2 is FQGTGA. The CDR3 has 15 residues. Here the CDR3 reads CASSPGQGYHNEQFF. As DNA, the CDR3 is TGTGCCAGCAGCCCGGGACAGGGGTACCACAATGAGCAGTTCTTC.

The sample holds a few counts of this clonotype. The rearrangement links TRBV3-1 to TRBJ1-2; D is ambiguous. The CDR3 covers 12 residues. Per the germline V gene, CDR1 is LGHDT and CDR2 is YNNKEL (reference sequence). V lost 1 base and J lost 8, with 8 bases in between. Written as DNA, the CDR3 is TGTGCCAGCAGCCAAGTAGGGCGAGGCTACACCTTC. Protein product: CASSQVGRGYTF.